Each of the 10 T cell receptor beta chains below was sequenced from the same sample in a study of blood T cell repertoires in COVID-19. This table comes from immunoSEQ multiplex PCR, and its TCRdb copy is limited to in-frame clones, with some not included. The repertoire includes 150,000 to 190,000 clones, around 91% of them detected once, and approximately 15% sits in the top ten. Sequenced input: peripheral blood. The source is a woman between 40 and 50 years old with acute or convalescent COVID-19.

This sequence joins TRBV9 and TRBJ2-2; 7 bases align to TRBD2. The CDR3 totals 16 residues. Germline lookup yields CDR1 SGDLS and CDR2 YYNGEE. V gave up 4 bases and J gave up 0 bases; unmatched junction bases: 6. CDR3 in amino acids: CASSTYSGSNTGELFF. The CDR3 DNA reads as TGTGCCAGCAGCACCTATAGCGGGTCGAACACCGGGGAGCTGTTTTTT.

This sequence joins TRBV5-5 and TRBJ2-5; D perhaps matches TRBD2 (5 bases). Trimming removed 5 bases from V and 0 bases from J, with 8 bases in between. Looked up from germline, CDR1 is SGHKS and CDR2 is YYEKEE (reference sequence). The CDR3 is 13 amino acids. The CDR3 region is CASSVDYQETQYF. The CDR3 DNA reads TGTGCCAGCAGTGTGGACTACCAAGAGACCCAGTACTTC.

The CDR3 sequence is CASSVTSGYNEQFF. The CDR3 DNA follows: TGTGCCAGTAGTGTGACTAGCGGGTACAATGAGCAGTTCTTC. The V and J genes are TRBV19 and TRBJ2-1; 10 bases are shared with TRBD2. This CDR3 contains 14 residues. Germline CDR1 and CDR2: LNHDA and SQIVND (reference sequence). The ends lost 5 bases at V and 4 bases at J; junction bases unmatched: 2.

The gene calls are TRBV18 and TRBJ2-7; D uncertain. From germline, CDR1 is KGHSH and CDR2 LQKENI. V gave up 2 bases and J gave up 2 bases, with 7 bases separating them. CDR3 length equals 13 residues. The CDR3 coding sequence is TGTGCCAGCTCACCAAGACTCCCCTACGAGCAGTACTTC. Protein product: CASSPRLPYEQYF.

The chain carries TRBV5-6 and TRBJ1-5; 8 bases are shared with TRBD1. The CDR3 totals 14 residues. The germline V gene encodes CDR1 SGHDT and CDR2 YYEEEE. Trimming cost V 4 bases and J 7 bases; bases outside gene matches: 7. The CDR3: CASSAGTGGQPQHF. The CDR3 DNA follows: TGTGCCAGCAGCGCCGGGACAGGCGGGCAGCCCCAGCATTTT.

This chain joins TRBV28 and TRBJ1-1, with 7 bases that match TRBD1. The V segment lost 9 bases and the J segment 4 bases; nucleotides outside the gene matches: 11. CDR3 length: 14 amino acids. Germline V lookup: CDR1 MDHEN, CDR2 SYDVKM. CDR3 sequence (DNA): TGTGCCAGTGGGAACCAGGGGGAAGGCACTGAAGCTTTCTTT. Its protein is CASGNQGEGTEAFF.

The CDR3 coding sequence is TGTGCCTGGAGGCCAGACAGGGGGTGGGGAGAGACCCAGTACTTC. Translating gives CAWRPDRGWGETQYF. This chain links TRBV30 with TRBJ2-5, with 9 bases that match TRBD1. Trimming took 3 bases from V and 4 from J; bases not matched to a gene: 9. Per the germline V gene, CDR1 is GTSNPN and CDR2 is SVGIG (reference sequence). The CDR3 sequence is 15 residues long.

J is TRBJ1-2 and V is TRBV4-1, with D unclear. This CDR3 has 15 residues. The V end was cut by 3 bases, the J end by 4 bases, with 15 bases between. Germline assignment: CDR1 MGHRA and CDR2 YSYEKL. The CDR3 DNA is TGCGCCAGCAGCCAGGAGGAAAAGGCCCTCTATGGCTACACCTTC. This sequence encodes CASSQEEKALYGYTF.

The rearrangement links TRBV12-3 or TRBV12-4 to TRBJ2-1; D gene unclear. The V and J ends lost 3 bases and 5 bases respectively, with 8 bases between them. This CDR3 region has 13 residues. The CDR3 loop is CASSFRLNNEQFF. DNA for the CDR3: TGTGCCAGCAGTTTTAGACTCAACAATGAGCAGTTCTTC.

This clone was seen only once. The CDR3 region has the DNA TGTGCCAGCAGCGTAGGGGAGGTCCAAAAGGCCCACGAGCAGTACTTC. Translated: CASSVGEVQKAHEQYF. V is TRBV9 and J is TRBJ2-7; TRBD2 is a possible D gene (6 bases). CDR3 length: 16 residues. The V and J ends lost 0 bases and 5 bases respectively, with 18 bases between them. CDR1 is SGDLS and CDR2 is YYNGEE in the germline V gene.